The 17 T cell receptor beta chains below all came from one sample that was sequenced in a study of blood T cell repertoires in COVID-19. Profiling relied on immunoSEQ multiplex PCR, and the TCRdb table lists in-frame clones only, not all of them. The sample gives over 100,000 clones, 84% of which show up once; approximately 7% is in the top ten. The sequenced sample consisted of peripheral blood. These receptors came from a woman between 45 and 65 years old with acute or convalescent COVID-19.

This clone has only a few counts. The chain recombines TRBV9 with TRBJ1-2, with 9 bases lining up with TRBD1. CDR1 SGDLS and CDR2 YYNGEE come from the germline V gene. This CDR3 has 14 amino acids. Trimming removed 0 bases from V and 7 bases from J; junction bases left unmatched: 4. The CDR3 DNA reads as TGTGCCAGCAGCGTAGGGACAGGGGTCGTTGGCTACACCTTC. Encoded protein: CASSVGTGVVGYTF.

The chain links TRBV5-1 to TRBJ1-1; D is uncertain. The germline V gene encodes CDR1 SGHRS and CDR2 YFSETQ. V was trimmed by 0 bases and J by 11 bases, leaving 11 bases between them. The CDR3 is 12 residues long. This chain's CDR3 is CASSLDLIEAFF. The CDR3 region has the DNA TGCGCCAGCAGCTTGGATCTTATCGAGGCTTTCTTT.

The chain employs TRBV15 and TRBJ2-7; D unresolved. The CDR3 is 13 residues long. Germline V CDR1 and CDR2: LNHNV, YYDKDF (reference sequence). Trimming took 0 bases from V and 2 from J, leaving 5 bases between them. The CDR3 reads CATSRDSTYEQYF. DNA of the CDR3: TGTGCCACCAGCAGAGATTCAACCTACGAGCAGTACTTC.

The chain has TRBV5-1 and TRBJ1-2; D might be TRBD1 (6 bases). There are 16 residues in the CDR3. The germline V gene has CDR1 SGHRS and CDR2 YFSETQ. V shed 0 bases and J shed 3 bases, with 15 bases lying between them. CDR3 region: CASSLDGQSRYYGYTF. CDR3 in DNA: TGCGCCAGCAGCTTGGATGGACAGTCTCGATACTATGGCTACACCTTC.

The gene calls are TRBV24-1 and TRBJ2-2; the match to TRBD2 covers 7 bases. V lost 9 bases to trimming and J lost 2 bases; unmatched junction nucleotides: 8. CDR3 length equals 15 residues. Germline CDR1 is KGHDR and CDR2 is SFDVKD. The chain's CDR3 is CATGRGGGNTGELFF. For the CDR3, the DNA is TGTGCCACCGGTCGTGGGGGGGGTAACACCGGGGAGCTGTTTTTT.

The chain couples TRBV5-3 to TRBJ1-5; perhaps TRBD1 as D (5 bases). TRBV5-3 is an ORF; its function is uncertain. CDR3 size: 16 residues. V dropped 2 bases and J dropped 3 bases, with 15 bases sitting between them. The CDR3 is CARSFQGMGSNQPQHF. CDR3 DNA sequence: TGTGCCAGAAGCTTCCAGGGAATGGGGTCCAATCAGCCCCAGCATTTT.

The rearrangement joins TRBV10-1 to TRBJ2-3; TRBD1 is a possible D gene (5 bases). The germline CDR1 and CDR2 sequences are WNHNN and SYGVQD (reference sequence). This CDR3 is built from 14 residues. Trimming took off 6 bases at V and 1 base at J, with 11 bases between the two ends. Here the CDR3 reads CASSLSRGTDTQYF. The CDR3 DNA sequence: TGCGCCAGCAGCCTATCCAGGGGCACAGATACGCAGTATTTT.

The rearrangement links TRBV6-4 to TRBJ2-1, with 7 bases fitting TRBD2. CDR3 length equals 14 residues. Germline assignment: CDR1 MRHNA and CDR2 SNTAGT. With V trimmed by 6 bases and J by 5 bases, 7 bases remained unmatched. CDR3 sequence: CASSTGTNHNEQFF. CDR3 nucleotide sequence: TGTGCCAGCAGCACCGGGACTAATCACAATGAGCAGTTCTTC.

This chain joins TRBV7-2 and TRBJ1-1; 10 nucleotides agree with TRBD1. After removal of 5 bases from V and 2 bases from J, the junction contained 2 bases not matched to a gene. From germline, CDR1 is SGHTA and CDR2 FQGNSA. CDR3 length equals 14 residues. The CDR3 spells CASSRDRGNTEAFF. CDR3 nucleotide sequence: TGTGCCAGCAGCCGGGACAGGGGCAACACTGAAGCTTTCTTT.

The CDR3 DNA reads as TGTGCCAGCAGCTTAGCGTGGGGCTTCTCTGGAAACACCATATATTTT. Its protein is CASSLAWGFSGNTIYF. V is TRBV11-2 and J is TRBJ1-3; D may be TRBD1 (5 bases). V was cut by 1 base and J by 0 bases, with 10 bases left in between. Germline V gives CDR1 SGHAT, CDR2 FQNNGV. The CDR3 covers 16 residues. The complete variable domain, with remaining parts taken from reference TRBV11-2 and TRBJ1-3, reads EAGVAQSPRYKIIEKRQSVAFWCNPISGHATLYWYQQILGQGPKLLIQFQNNGVVDDSQLPKDRFSAERLKGVDSTLKIQPAKLEDSAVYLCASSLAWGFSGNTIYFGEGSWLTVV.

The chain has TRBV5-1 and TRBJ2-3, with TRBD1 matching over 8 bases. The CDR3 has 17 residues. Trimming at V came to 4 bases and at J to 2 bases, leaving 12 bases not matched to a gene. Germline V gene data show CDR1 as SGHRS and CDR2 as YFSETQ. In nucleotides, the CDR3 is TGCGCCAGCAGCCCCCCCGGACAGGGAGGAACCACAGATACGCAGTATTTT. It specifies CASSPPGQGGTTDTQYF.

This rearrangement joins TRBV2 to TRBJ2-3; 10 positions match TRBD2. The CDR3 length is 14 residues. The J segment lost 6 bases and the V segment lost 11 bases, leaving 11 bases of the junction unmatched. The germline V gene encodes CDR1 SNHLY and CDR2 FYNNEI. CDR3 protein: CAGTERGGQDTQYF. The DNA of the CDR3 is TGTGCCGGAACAGAGCGGGGGGGCCAGGATACGCAGTATTTT.

This chain uses TRBV11-2 with TRBJ2-3; weak D call: TRBD1 (6 bases). CDR1 SGHAT and CDR2 FQNNGV come from the germline V gene. The CDR3 spans 15 residues. The V end lost 5 bases, the J end lost 6 bases, and 18 bases lay between the germline ends. CDR3 loop: CASSPGQTTRDTQYF. The CDR3 DNA follows: TGTGCCAGCAGCCCAGGACAGACCACAAGGGATACGCAGTATTTT.

This rearrangement joins TRBV24-1 to TRBJ1-5; D may be TRBD1 (6 bases). CDR3 length equals 11 residues. Germline V gene lookup returns CDR1 KGHDR and CDR2 SFDVKD. V was clipped by 9 bases and J by 15 bases, with 17 bases between them. As DNA, the CDR3 is TGTGCCACCTCACGGGGGGCAGTGTGGCATTTT. It translates to CATSRGAVWHF.

J is TRBJ2-3 and V is TRBV2; TRBD1 matches 7 bases. V was pared by 5 bases and J by 3 bases, with 5 bases of the junction left unmatched. CDR3 length: 14 amino acids. Germline V gene sequence: CDR1 SNHLY, CDR2 FYNNEI. CDR3 sequence: CASSFDRATDTQYF. Written as DNA, the CDR3 is TGTGCCAGCAGTTTTGACAGGGCTACAGATACGCAGTATTTT.

The V call is TRBV6-6, the J call TRBJ1-2; a weak D match, TRBD1 (5 bases). The CDR3 length is 11 residues. Germline CDR1 and CDR2: MNHNY and SVGAGI (reference sequence). Trimming left V 5 bases short and J 8 bases short, with 9 bases between. DNA for the CDR3: TGTGCCAGCAGTCCCGGGGGGGGCTACACCTTC. It translates to CASSPGGGYTF.

This sequence joins TRBV3-1 (or the pseudogene TRBV3-2) and TRBJ1-2; 8 bases map to TRBD1. Germline trimming cut 4 bases from V and 6 bases from J; bases unmatched to any gene: 1. There are 12 residues in the CDR3. CDR1 is LGHDT, CDR2 YNNKEL, per germline (reference sequence). The chain's CDR3 is CASSRTGNGYTF. Here the CDR3 DNA reads TGTGCCAGCAGCCGGACAGGGAATGGCTACACCTTC.